This TCR beta chain was recovered during a study of post-analysis software for immune sequencing data (dated by TCRdb to 2014 to 2015). In terms of the full investigation: The recorded disease courses included relapsing-remitting, secondary progressive and progressive-relapsing multiple sclerosis, and some patients had no subtype annotation. The patient repertoires were compared against fewer than twelve previously published healthy control repertoires obtained from donors aged about 6 to 26 years. A subset of samples was prepared in parallel using single-end sample barcoding, then pooled and co-amplified after Illumina adapter ligation.

Study-wide conclusions, independent of this receptor: The control group was slightly older than the multiple sclerosis patient group. When samples were clustered directly using the F measure, samples prepared in the same batch co-clustered strongly, which prompted a batch-effect correction. Significantly lower normalized Chao1 diversity was found in multiple sclerosis patients than in controls, suggesting substantial peripheral T-cell clonal expansion. Patients showed significantly higher frequencies than controls for about 5 TRBV segments, among them TRBV5-6, TRBV5-1 and TRBV20-1.

TCR beta repertoires were profiled from peripheral blood of under 15 young patients with multiple sclerosis to demonstrate the VDJtools post-analysis software. Multiple sclerosis patients were children and adolescents aged roughly 6 to 17 years. Libraries were made using PCR. The sequencer was an Illumina HiSeq 2500. Unique molecular identifiers were incorporated into TCR beta cDNA libraries to reduce PCR and sequencing biases. Some 500,000 cDNA molecules were obtained for every 1 to 10 million input T cells, so each molecule roughly corresponded to one T cell. The same protocol used for the earlier healthy control dataset was applied to prepare and sequence the patient libraries. Samples belonging to the same batch were prepared together, multiplexed and sequenced on a shared HiSeq lane. The authors' analysis ran thus. MIGEC handled the raw barcoded reads, throwing out single-read molecular identifier groups before consensus assembly and CDR3 extraction. VDJtools was used for post-analysis of the clonotype tables, and diversity was normalized by down-sampling every dataset to the size of the smallest sample. In repertoire overlap clustering, CDR3 amino acid sequences, but not nucleotide sequences, were matched to correct batch-related cross-sample contamination. TCRdb cleaned the public reads at Q25 with fastp, built clones with MiXCR and kept in-frame beta chains. Each CDR3 protein gets just one entry, which takes the most common genes and DNA from the rows behind it. TCRdb assigned the V and J calls; the authors' analysis was not used. This sample holds hundreds of thousands of distinct CDR3 sequences; roughly 58% were observed only once. The ten largest clones take up roughly 4.4% of the sample.

V is cut by 0 bases and J by 0 bases, and the space between the germline ends is 9 bases. From cysteine to phenylalanine, the CDR3 is 15 amino acids long. Here the CDR3 DNA is all that survives: 45 bases in frame from base 1. Reading the germline V gene gives CDR1 SGHRS and CDR2 YFSETQ. Remarks on this clonotype: This receptor's antigen is unknown. Base qualities were left out, and no much larger clone turns up one base away.

Sequenced: blood. The sequence is built from TRBV5-1 and TRBJ1-2; the D gene assignment is ambiguous. The sequence was obtained from a girl aged 10 to 17 with multiple sclerosis. CDR3 sequence: CASSLAQSSNYGYTF. The bases read TGCGCCAGCAGCTTGGCCCAGTCTTCTAACTATGGCTACACCTTC.